The clone carrying this T cell receptor (beta chain) was counted many times. Its specificity is not known. With a much larger clone just one base away, this may be a read error. Germline V gene data show CDR1 as SGDLS and CDR2 as YYNGEE. The V end lost 1 base, the J end lost 6 bases, and 10 bases lay between the germline ends. The CDR3 has 14 amino acids. This record belongs to a study of T cells in Graves' hyperthyroidism and ophthalmopathy. Findings and caveats of the study: Blood samples included most of the expanded thyroid clonotypes exceeding 0.001.

TCR beta CDR3 region amplification was performed from RNA transcripts. The HTBI set primed first-round TCR CDR3 RT-PCR. TCRdb used MiXCR to reprocess the multiplex PCR reads, holding one entry per CDR3 protein. Among 50,000 to 60,000 distinct CDR3 sequences listed, roughly 49% were seen once. The sample consisted of blood. The genes are TRBV9 and TRBJ2-2; no reliable D call. The TCR was taken from a woman aged 30 to 39 with Graves' ophthalmopathy. Here the CDR3 reads CASSVPYEAGELFF. The CDR3 coding sequence is TGTGCCAGCAGCGTACCCTACGAGGCCGGGGAGCTGTTTTTT.